The 9 T cell receptor beta chains presented below share a single source sample, sequenced in a study of blood T cells in healthy people across ages. The use of a sample-barcoded 5' primer and a J-beta primer mix characterized a second PCR of roughly 6 to 11 cycles. MiXCR was run by TCRdb on the 5' RACE reads, yielding one entry per CDR3 protein. The sample holds fewer than 900,000 distinct CDR3 sequences, around 36% seen once. Sample: blood. These receptors originate from a man between 18 and 35 years old in good health.

A note on this clonotype: This clone may be a read error of a much larger clone one base away. This rearrangement joins TRBV29-1 to TRBJ2-3; D call uncertain. V lost 2 bases and J lost 4, with 7 bases in between. The V gene's germline CDR1 is SQVTM and CDR2 ANQGSEA. The CDR3 consists of 12 residues. For the CDR3, the DNA is TGCAGCGTTGAAAAGCAGTCAGATACGCAGTATTTT. It encodes CSVEKQSDTQYF.

This clonotype was recorded a few times. This rearrangement joins TRBV20-1 to TRBJ1-6; possibly TRBD1 for D (5 bases). The V and J ends lost 0 bases and 12 bases respectively, with 18 bases between them. The CDR3 has 15 amino acids. Germline V gives CDR1 DFQATT, CDR2 SNEGSKA (reference sequence). The CDR3 DNA reads TGCAGTGCTAGAGATGGCGGGGCTAATCGTGGACCCCTCCACTTT. This codes for CSARDGGANRGPLHF.

This clonotype showed up just a few times. This chain joins TRBV5-1 and TRBJ2-1, with D maybe TRBD2 (6 bases). The CDR3 is made up of 15 amino acids. Germline V gives CDR1 SGHRS, CDR2 YFSETQ. The V end was cut by 0 bases, the J end by 8 bases, with 15 bases between. For the CDR3, the DNA is TGCGCCAGCAGCTTGGCCTGGTGGGGGGAAGATGAGCAGTTCTTC. As protein: CASSLAWWGEDEQFF.

This clonotype turned up a few times. The chain joins TRBV18 to TRBJ1-1, with D tentatively TRBD1 (5 bases). V was cut by 2 bases and J by 0 bases, with 16 bases left in between. This CDR3 is 17 amino acids long. Germline values: CDR1 KGHSH, CDR2 LQKENI. CDR3 in DNA: TGTGCCAGCTCACCAGCGGGCAGGGACCGAGTGAACACTGAAGCTTTCTTT. It encodes CASSPAGRDRVNTEAFF.

The rearrangement uses TRBV5-1 and TRBJ1-1; D might be TRBD1 (6 bases). With 4 bases removed from V and 1 base from J, the gap between germline ends came to 11 bases. The CDR3 loop spans 14 amino acids. Germline-derived CDR1 and CDR2 are SGHRS and YFSETQ. The CDR3: CASSVGHRNTEAFF. The CDR3, as DNA: TGCGCCAGCAGCGTGGGACACAGGAACACTGAAGCTTTCTTT.

Details on this clonotype: Given a much more abundant clone one base away, this may be a read error. This chain connects TRBV4-2 to TRBJ1-2; 7 bases map to TRBD1. This CDR3 is 16 amino acids long. The trim removed 4 bases at V and 3 bases at J, leaving 11 bases unmatched. In germline, CDR1 is LGHNA, CDR2 YNFKEQ. CDR3 sequence: CASSLPPGDSDYGYTF. DNA of the CDR3: TGTGCCAGCAGCCTCCCCCCGGGGGACAGCGACTATGGCTACACCTTC.

This clonotype was seen just once. A much larger clone lies one base from this, so it may be a read error. The chain links TRBV12-3 or TRBV12-4 to TRBJ2-3; D not resolved. This CDR3 is built from 17 residues. The V gene lost 7 bases and the J gene lost 2 bases, with 22 bases spanning the gap. The CDR3 region is CASTSSPNLDITDTQYF. The CDR3 coding sequence is TGTGCCAGCACCAGCTCCCCCAACCTAGATATCACAGATACGCAGTATTTT.

In this sample, this clonotype turned up a few times. V gene TRBV10-3 combines with J gene TRBJ1-5; D gene unclear. V was clipped by 1 base and J by 0 bases, with 4 bases between them. CDR3 length: 14 amino acids. Germline V gene lookup returns CDR1 ENHRY and CDR2 SYGVKD. The CDR3 spells CAISEFYSNQPQHF. CDR3 sequence (DNA): TGTGCCATCAGTGAGTTCTATAGCAATCAGCCCCAGCATTTT.

The genes are TRBV18 and TRBJ1-2, with unresolved D. Germline V CDR1 and CDR2: KGHSH, LQKENI. V lost 2 bases, J lost 6 bases, and 19 bases lay in between. The CDR3 has 16 residues. CDR3: CASSPTPDVKNDGYTF. The CDR3 DNA is TGTGCCAGCTCACCAACCCCGGACGTAAAGAACGATGGCTACACCTTC.